The 21 T cell receptor beta chains below were found in one sample sequenced in a study of identical twins. TCRdb re-called the 5' RACE reads with MiXCR, one entry per CDR3 protein. Counted here are under 350,000 distinct CDR3 sequences, more than 8% occurring once; the ten biggest clones make up approximately 6.6%. The same sample was also used in a study of yellow fever vaccine responses in identical twins.

The specimen was CD8+ T cells sorted from blood. The receptor set was obtained from a woman aged 18-29 years in good health.

This clonotype was counted many times. The rearrangement joins TRBV10-3 to TRBJ2-4; perhaps D is TRBD1 or TRBD2 (6 bases each). The germline V gene has CDR1 ENHRY and CDR2 SYGVKD. V was pared by 3 bases and J by 7 bases, with 13 bases between. There are 14 residues in the CDR3. The CDR3 loop is CAISEGGTHNIQYF. The CDR3 coding sequence is TGTGCCATCAGTGAAGGGGGGACTCATAACATTCAGTACTTC.

This clonotype was counted between two and nine times. This rearrangement joins TRBV11-2 to TRBJ2-5; TRBD2 aligns across 9 bases. Trimming took 3 bases from V and 3 from J; bases not matched to a gene: 5. In germline, CDR1 is SGHAT, CDR2 FQNNGV. This CDR3 is 15 amino acids long. CDR3: CASSFGLAGKETQYF. The CDR3 bases are TGTGCCAGCAGCTTTGGTCTAGCGGGGAAAGAGACCCAGTACTTC.

Ten or more counts support this clonotype. V usage is TRBV29-1 and J usage is TRBJ2-3; D possibly matches TRBD1 or TRBD2 (5 bases each). The V gene lost 3 bases and the J gene lost 5 bases, with 12 bases spanning the gap. The CDR3 contains 13 residues. Germline V CDR1 and CDR2: SQVTM, ANQGSEA. CDR3 DNA sequence: TGCAGCGTTGAGGTCAGGGCGGGAGATACGCAGTATTTT. Amino acids: CSVEVRAGDTQYF.

On this clonotype: This sequence may be a read error, since a much larger clone differs from it by one base. The gene calls are TRBV5-6 and TRBJ2-1; no reliable D call. Germline values: CDR1 SGHDT, CDR2 YYEEEE. This CDR3 has 13 residues. Here the CDR3 reads CATSFLSAAEQFF. The CDR3 DNA sequence: TGTGCCACCAGCTTCTTATCCGCGGCAGAGCAGTTCTTC. The full variable domain, its missing parts supplied by reference TRBV5-6 and TRBJ2-1, is DAGVTQSPTHLIKTRGQQVTLRCSPKSGHDTVSWYQQALGQGPQFIFQYYEEEERQRGNFPDRFSGHQFPNYSSELNVNALLLGDSALYLCATSFLSAAEQFFGPGTRLTVL.

This clonotype occurred many times. The rearrangement joins TRBV7-8 to TRBJ1-2; tentatively, D is TRBD1 (6 bases). CDR1 SGHVS and CDR2 FQNEAQ come from the germline V gene. V lost 8 bases, J lost 2 bases, and 12 bases lay in between. This CDR3 comprises 13 residues. Written as DNA, the CDR3 is TGTGCCAGCTGGGACGGGGGCAACTATGGCTACACCTTC. Its translation is CASWDGGNYGYTF.

The chain is built from TRBV27 and TRBJ2-2, with D unclear. CDR1 is MNHEY, CDR2 SMNVEV, per germline (reference sequence). Deletions cut 3 bases from V and 5 bases from J, with 13 bases between. CDR3 size: 15 residues. The CDR3 sequence: CASSLSSSSTGELFF. DNA of the CDR3: TGTGCCAGCAGTTTGTCGTCTAGTTCAACCGGGGAGCTGTTTTTT.

The CDR3 sequence is CSASSVGTGTGWYEQYF. CDR3 in DNA: TGCAGTGCTAGCTCCGTTGGGACCGGGACAGGGTGGTACGAGCAGTACTTC. The J gene is TRBJ2-7, the V gene TRBV20-1, with 9 bases aligning to TRBD1. J gave up 4 bases and V 3 bases, and 16 bases lay outside the gene matches. Looked up from germline, CDR1 is DFQATT and CDR2 is SNEGSKA (reference sequence). The CDR3 length is 17 residues.

The rearrangement joins TRBV5-1 to TRBJ2-5, with D uncertain. Germline V CDR1 and CDR2: SGHRS, YFSETQ. V dropped 0 bases and J dropped 3 bases, with 9 bases sitting between them. CDR3 length: 14 residues. CDR3 in DNA: TGCGCCAGCAGCTTGGGTAGGGAAAAAGAGACCCAGTACTTC. Protein product: CASSLGREKETQYF.

The chain uses TRBV12-3 or TRBV12-4 and TRBJ2-2; D is perhaps TRBD1 or TRBD2 (7 bases each). CDR3 length equals 17 residues. The ends were cut back, 10 bases at V and 0 bases at J, with 21 bases in the middle. The CDR3 reads CAIREGANPANTGELFF. The CDR3 DNA reads as TGTGCCATCAGGGAGGGGGCGAACCCCGCGAACACCGGGGAGCTGTTTTTT.

In DNA, the CDR3 is TGTGCCAGCAGTTTCGAGCGGGGCCCCCTCAATGAGCAGTTCTTC. Translation: CASSFERGPLNEQFF. The chain uses TRBV6-6 and TRBJ2-1; 7 bases match TRBD2. Germline V gene sequence: CDR1 MNHNY, CDR2 SVGAGI (reference sequence). J gave up 6 bases and V 4 bases, and 9 bases lay outside the gene matches. The CDR3 has 15 residues.

This chain joins TRBV5-6 and TRBJ2-5, with TRBD1 identical over 7 bases. The V gene end was trimmed by 6 bases and the J gene end by 4 bases; junction bases not matched to a gene: 9. From germline, CDR1 is SGHDT and CDR2 YYEEEE. This CDR3 is 14 amino acids long. The chain's CDR3 is CASTNRGGRETQYF. The CDR3 bases are TGTGCCAGCACAAACAGGGGCGGCCGAGAGACCCAGTACTTC.

The chain carries TRBV7-9 and TRBJ2-1; 9 bases fit TRBD1. V lost 4 bases to trimming and J lost 0 bases; unmatched junction nucleotides: 4. The CDR3 totals 16 residues. The V gene's germline CDR1 is SEHNR and CDR2 FQNEAQ (reference sequence). The CDR3 bases are TGTGCCAGCAGCTCTAGGGACAGGGACTCCTACAATGAGCAGTTCTTC. Translating gives CASSSRDRDSYNEQFF.

The chain couples TRBV3-1 to TRBJ2-2, with D unclear. This CDR3 region has 13 residues. The V and J ends lost 1 base and 2 bases respectively, with 2 bases between them. In germline, CDR1 is LGHDT, CDR2 YNNKEL (reference sequence). The CDR3 DNA reads TGTGCCAGCAGCCAAGTAAACACCGGGGAGCTGTTTTTT. It yields the protein CASSQVNTGELFF. Full variable domain (remainder filled in from reference TRBV3-1 and TRBJ2-2): DTAVSQTPKYLVTQMGNDKSIKCEQNLGHDTMYWYKQDSKKFLKIMFSYNNKELIINETVPNRFSPKSPDKAHLNLHINSLELGDSAVYFCASSQVNTGELFFGEGSRLTVL.

J is TRBJ2-5 and V is TRBV11-2, with TRBD2 as a possible D gene (6 bases). Trimming removed 1 base at V and 2 bases at J, with 11 bases between. The germline V gene has CDR1 SGHAT and CDR2 FQNNGV. This CDR3 region has 15 residues. This CDR3 reads CASSLALAVQETQYF. CDR3 DNA: TGTGCCAGCAGCTTAGCACTAGCTGTTCAAGAGACCCAGTACTTC.

There are many counts of this clonotype. The chain couples TRBV7-9 to TRBJ2-7; D is uncertain. The CDR3 contains 13 residues. The germline gives CDR1 SEHNR, CDR2 FQNEAQ (reference sequence). Trimming shortened V by 5 bases and J by 7 bases, and 15 bases separated the two germline ends. CDR3 bases: TGTGCCAGCAGCCACCGGACGGACGGGGAGCAGTACTTC. It codes for CASSHRTDGEQYF.

At least ten counts were recorded for this clonotype. The rearrangement uses TRBV29-1 and TRBJ2-7; 13 bases map to TRBD2. This CDR3 is 13 amino acids long. Trimming at V came to 6 bases and at J to 2 bases, leaving 1 base not matched to a gene. Germline V gene lookup returns CDR1 SQVTM and CDR2 ANQGSEA. CDR3 protein: CSVGTSGTYEQYF. The CDR3 DNA follows: TGCAGCGTGGGGACTAGCGGGACCTACGAGCAGTACTTC.

V usage is TRBV6-2 or TRBV6-3 and J usage is TRBJ2-1; maybe TRBD1 (5 bases). Germline CDR1 and CDR2: MNHEY and SVGEGT. V was pared by 2 bases and J by 3 bases, with 11 bases between. CDR3 length equals 15 residues. In DNA form, the CDR3 reads TGTGCCAGCAGTTACGTCCAGGGTGGCTACAATGAGCAGTTCTTC. Encoded protein: CASSYVQGGYNEQFF.

This rearrangement joins TRBV7-9 to TRBJ2-7; 8 nucleotides agree with TRBD1. Per germline, CDR1 SEHNR and CDR2 FQNEAQ (reference sequence). This CDR3 contains 16 residues. V was pared by 3 bases and J by 3 bases, with 10 bases of the junction left unmatched. As DNA, the CDR3 is TGTGCCAGCAGCTTGGTGGATGGGACAGGTCTCTACGAGCAGTACTTC. Translation: CASSLVDGTGLYEQYF.

The chain couples TRBV4-3 to TRBJ2-2; D may be TRBD1 or TRBD2 (5 bases each). The CDR3 length is 19 residues. Germline CDR1 LGHNA, CDR2 YSLEER. Trimming left V 0 bases short and J 9 bases short, with 26 bases between. This CDR3 is CASSQDGFLRVQGSRELFF. The CDR3 DNA sequence: TGCGCCAGCAGCCAAGATGGCTTTTTGCGGGTCCAGGGTTCCCGGGAGCTGTTTTTT.

The table lists this clonotype with a few counts. This chain uses TRBV7-9 with TRBJ2-5; 9 nucleotides line up with TRBD2. This CDR3 has 16 residues. Germline-derived CDR1 and CDR2 are SEHNR and FQNEAQ (reference sequence). With 3 bases clipped from V and 1 base from J, the junction kept 6 bases outside the gene matches. CDR3 loop: CASSFFWREGQETQYF. CDR3 bases: TGTGCCAGCAGCTTTTTCTGGCGGGAGGGCCAAGAGACCCAGTACTTC.

This clonotype has just a few counts. V and J are TRBV24-1 and TRBJ2-1; possible D gene TRBD2, 5 bases. The V gene's germline CDR1 is KGHDR and CDR2 SFDVKD. Trimming left V 7 bases short and J 9 bases short, with 15 bases between. The CDR3 has 13 amino acids. This CDR3 is CATSQDLLGEQFF. CDR3 sequence (DNA): TGTGCCACCAGCCAAGATTTACTAGGTGAGCAGTTCTTC.